These 6 T cell receptor beta chains were sequenced from one sample in a study of identical twins. TCRdb re-called the 5' RACE reads through MiXCR, storing one row per CDR3 protein. The sample has some 500,000 distinct CDR3 sequences; around an eighth are singletons. These same data were also listed under a study on yellow fever vaccine responses in identical twins.

Sequenced sample: CD4+ T cells sorted from blood. Receptor source: a woman younger than 30 in good health.

The rearrangement links TRBV20-1 to TRBJ2-7, with TRBD2 matching over 9 bases. V dropped 4 bases and J dropped 0; count of bases not matched to a gene: 4. Germline loops: CDR1 DFQATT, CDR2 SNEGSKA (reference sequence). CDR3 size: 14 residues. Written as DNA, the CDR3 is TGCAGTGCTAATATAGCGGGAGCCTCCTACGAGCAGTACTTC. As protein: CSANIAGASYEQYF.

The CDR3 region has the DNA TGCGCCAGCAGCCAAGATTTAGGCCTTATTTCTTACGAGCAGTACTTC. Its protein is CASSQDLGLISYEQYF. This chain uses TRBV4-3 with TRBJ2-7, with D uncertain. V was shortened by 0 bases and J by 4 bases, with 16 bases between the two germline ends. The CDR3 length is 16 residues. Germline V CDR1 and CDR2: LGHNA, YSLEER.

This clonotype was found a few times. J is TRBJ2-3 and V is TRBV7-3, with D possibly being TRBD1 (5 bases). The germline CDR1 and CDR2 sequences are SGHTA and FQGTGA. This CDR3 region has 13 residues. V was cut by 5 bases and J by 6 bases, with 12 bases left in between. The CDR3 loop reads CASSRQPGDTQYF. Written as DNA, the CDR3 is TGTGCCAGCAGCCGACAGCCCGGGGATACGCAGTATTTT.

The CDR3 loop is CASSVQGSSTEAFF. The CDR3 nucleotides are TGTGCCAGCAGCGTACAGGGCTCTAGCACTGAAGCTTTCTTT. The genes are TRBV9 and TRBJ1-1, with D perhaps TRBD1 (5 bases). CDR3 size: 14 residues. V was clipped by 1 base and J by 4 bases, with 11 bases between them. CDR1 is SGDLS and CDR2 is YYNGEE in the germline V gene.

V is TRBV29-1 and J is TRBJ2-3; 10 nucleotides match TRBD2. Germline trimming cut 8 bases from V and 4 bases from J; bases unmatched to any gene: 3. In germline, CDR1 is SQVTM, CDR2 ANQGSEA. This CDR3 has 12 amino acids. The CDR3 here is CSSGGASDTQYF. CDR3 nucleotide sequence: TGCAGCAGCGGGGGGGCCTCAGATACGCAGTATTTT.

V is TRBV6-1 and J is TRBJ2-1; 10 bases align to TRBD2. The CDR3 is made up of 19 amino acids. Germline CDR1 reads MNHNS; CDR2 reads SASEGT. V lost 1 base to trimming and J lost 0 bases; unmatched junction nucleotides: 9. The DNA for the CDR3 is TGTGCCAGCAGTGAAGTCGGACTAGCGGTAAGGAGCTCCTACAATGAGCAGTTCTTC. This encodes CASSEVGLAVRSSYNEQFF.